The clone carrying this T cell receptor (beta chain) was found a few times. Its target is unknown. The data are from a study of response to subunit inactivated influenza vaccine. Overall study findings and caveats: With each seasonal influenza vaccination, the authors suggested, few new T cells are recruited.

Each CDR3 protein is one row after TCRdb ran MiXCR on the RT-PCR reads. The sample includes approximately 730,000 distinct CDR3 sequences, about 14% of them seen just once. Germline lookup yields CDR1 SGHKS and CDR2 YYEKEE (reference sequence). The CDR3 contains 14 residues. The V and J ends lost 4 bases and 5 bases, in that order; junction bases with no gene match: 2. Sequencing was performed on PBMCs from blood, taken 14 to 15 days before vaccination. The receptor comes from a man aged 50-60 years who received an inactivated influenza vaccine. This chain joins TRBV5-5 and TRBJ2-1, with 11 bases fitting TRBD1. CDR3 region: CASSGTGGNNEQFF. The CDR3 nucleotides are TGTGCCAGCAGCGGGACAGGGGGTAACAATGAGCAGTTCTTC.